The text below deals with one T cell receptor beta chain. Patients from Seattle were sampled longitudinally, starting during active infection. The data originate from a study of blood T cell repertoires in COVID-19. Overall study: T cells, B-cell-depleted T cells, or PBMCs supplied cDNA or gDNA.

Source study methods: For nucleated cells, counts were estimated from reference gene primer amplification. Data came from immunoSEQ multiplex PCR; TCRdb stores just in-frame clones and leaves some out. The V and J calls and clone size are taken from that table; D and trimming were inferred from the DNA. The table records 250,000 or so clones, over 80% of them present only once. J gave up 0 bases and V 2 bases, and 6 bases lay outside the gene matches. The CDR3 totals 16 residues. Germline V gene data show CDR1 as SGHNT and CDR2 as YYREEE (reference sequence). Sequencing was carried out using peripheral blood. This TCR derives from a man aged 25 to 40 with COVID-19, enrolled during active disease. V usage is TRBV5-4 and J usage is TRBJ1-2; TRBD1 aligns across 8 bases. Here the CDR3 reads CASSLPGQEANYGYTF. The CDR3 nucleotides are TGTGCCAGCAGCTTACCGGGACAGGAAGCTAACTATGGCTACACCTTC. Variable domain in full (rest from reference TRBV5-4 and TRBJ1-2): ETGVTQSPTHLIKTRGQQVTLRCSSQSGHNTVSWYQQALGQGPQFIFQYYREEENGRGNFPPRFSGLQFPNYSSELNVNALELDDSALYLCASSLPGQEANYGYTFGSGTRLTVV.